This TCR beta chain was profiled in a study of blood T cell repertoires in COVID-19. At the level of the study: Nucleic acid was either cDNA or gDNA, and it came from T cells, B-cell-depleted T cells, or PBMCs.

The assay was immunoSEQ multiplex PCR, and TCRdb's table has in-frame clones only and misses some. This table holds about 150,000 clones, around 83% found once. Losses at the gene ends were 0 bases for V and 3 bases for J; bases not matched to a gene: 9. The CDR3 consists of 17 residues. Germline V gene data show CDR1 as SGHRS and CDR2 as YFSETQ. The rearrangement joins TRBV5-1 to TRBJ1-1; 9 bases align to TRBD1. This receptor was taken from a woman aged 55 to 70 with COVID-19, enrolled during active disease. The sequencing sample was made of peripheral blood. The CDR3 sequence is CASSLVPGTGRYTEAFF. DNA for the CDR3: TGCGCCAGCAGCTTGGTACCCGGGACAGGGAGATACACTGAAGCTTTCTTT.